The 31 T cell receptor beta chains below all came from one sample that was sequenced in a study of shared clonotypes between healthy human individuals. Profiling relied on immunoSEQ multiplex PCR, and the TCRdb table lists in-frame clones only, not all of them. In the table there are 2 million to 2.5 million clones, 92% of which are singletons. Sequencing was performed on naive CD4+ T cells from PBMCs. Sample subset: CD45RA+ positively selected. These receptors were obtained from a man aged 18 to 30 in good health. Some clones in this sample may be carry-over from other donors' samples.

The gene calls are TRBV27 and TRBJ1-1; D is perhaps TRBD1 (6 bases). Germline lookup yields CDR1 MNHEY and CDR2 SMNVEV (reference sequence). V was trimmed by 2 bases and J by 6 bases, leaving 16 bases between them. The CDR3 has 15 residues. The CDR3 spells CASSLQPGAHPEAFF. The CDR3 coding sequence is TGTGCCAGCAGTTTACAACCAGGGGCGCACCCTGAAGCTTTCTTT.

The DNA of the CDR3 is TGTGCCAGCAGCTTATTAGCTGTTACAGGGTGGTACTTC. Translated: CASSLLAVTGWYF. This chain uses TRBV7-2 with TRBJ2-5; possibly TRBD1 for D (6 bases). V lost 2 bases and J 13 bases, leaving 17 bases between the germline ends. Germline CDR1 reads SGHTA; CDR2 reads FQGNSA. CDR3 length: 13 residues.

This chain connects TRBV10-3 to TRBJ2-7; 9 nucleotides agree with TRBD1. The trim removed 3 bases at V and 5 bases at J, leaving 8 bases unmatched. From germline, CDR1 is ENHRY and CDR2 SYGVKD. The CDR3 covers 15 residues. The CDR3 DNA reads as TGTGCCATCAGTGATTCCGGGACAGGGACAAACGAGCAGTACTTC. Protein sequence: CAISDSGTGTNEQYF.

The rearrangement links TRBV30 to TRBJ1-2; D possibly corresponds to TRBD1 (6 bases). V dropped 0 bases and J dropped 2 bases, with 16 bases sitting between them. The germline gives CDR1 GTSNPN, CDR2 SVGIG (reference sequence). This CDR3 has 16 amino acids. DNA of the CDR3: TGTGCCTGGAGTGTATCAGAAGGGGGGTCAAACTATGGCTACACCTTC. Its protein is CAWSVSEGGSNYGYTF.

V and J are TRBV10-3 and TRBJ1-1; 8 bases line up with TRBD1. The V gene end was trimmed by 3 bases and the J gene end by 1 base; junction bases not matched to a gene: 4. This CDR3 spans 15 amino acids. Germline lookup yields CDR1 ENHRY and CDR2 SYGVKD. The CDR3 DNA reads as TGTGCCATCAGTGAAACAGACAGGGGGAACACTGAAGCTTTCTTT. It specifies CAISETDRGNTEAFF.

The CDR3 loop reads CASSFESGAPYEQYF. CDR3 DNA sequence: TGTGCCAGCAGCTTCGAAAGCGGGGCGCCCTACGAGCAGTACTTC. The gene calls are TRBV11-2 and TRBJ2-7; the match to TRBD2 covers 7 bases. CDR3 length equals 15 residues. From germline, CDR1 is SGHAT and CDR2 FQNNGV. J was trimmed by 2 bases and V by 3 bases; bases with no gene match: 7.

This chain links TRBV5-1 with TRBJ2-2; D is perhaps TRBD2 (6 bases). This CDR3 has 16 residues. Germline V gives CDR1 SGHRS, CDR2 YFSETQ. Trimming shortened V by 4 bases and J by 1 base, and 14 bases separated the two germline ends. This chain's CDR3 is CASSREAGQNTGELFF. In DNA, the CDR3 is TGCGCCAGCAGCCGAGAAGCGGGCCAGAACACCGGGGAGCTGTTTTTT.

DNA for the CDR3: TGTGCCAGCAGTCCAACAGGGAATAACTATGGCTACACCTTC. This encodes CASSPTGNNYGYTF. V usage is TRBV28 and J usage is TRBJ1-2; possibly TRBD1 for D (6 bases). With 5 bases removed from V and 1 base from J, the gap between germline ends came to 11 bases. The CDR3 consists of 14 residues. Per the germline V gene, CDR1 is MDHEN and CDR2 is SYDVKM.

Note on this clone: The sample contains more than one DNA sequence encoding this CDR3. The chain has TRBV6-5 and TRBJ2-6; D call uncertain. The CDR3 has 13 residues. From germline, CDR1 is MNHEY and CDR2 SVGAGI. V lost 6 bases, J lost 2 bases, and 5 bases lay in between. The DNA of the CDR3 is TGTGCCAGCAGCCTCCCTGGGGCCAACGTCCTGACTTTC. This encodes CASSLPGANVLTF.

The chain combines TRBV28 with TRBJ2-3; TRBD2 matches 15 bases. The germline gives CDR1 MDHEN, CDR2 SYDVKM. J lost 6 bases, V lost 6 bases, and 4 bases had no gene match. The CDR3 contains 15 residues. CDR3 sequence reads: CASRGLAGGRDTQYF. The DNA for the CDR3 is TGTGCCAGCAGAGGACTAGCGGGAGGGCGGGATACGCAGTATTTT.

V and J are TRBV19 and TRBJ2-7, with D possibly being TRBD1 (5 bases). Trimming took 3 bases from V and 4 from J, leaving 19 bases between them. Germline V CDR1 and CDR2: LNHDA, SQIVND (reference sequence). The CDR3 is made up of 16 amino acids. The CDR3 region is CASSIGGARNPYEQYF. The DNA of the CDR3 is TGTGCCAGTAGTATTGGTGGGGCCAGGAACCCTTACGAGCAGTACTTC.

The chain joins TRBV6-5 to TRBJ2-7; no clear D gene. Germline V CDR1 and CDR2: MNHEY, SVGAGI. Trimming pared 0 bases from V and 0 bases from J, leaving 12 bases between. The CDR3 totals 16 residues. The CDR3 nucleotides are TGTGCCAGCAGTTACTCGACACGGTCAGGCTCCTACGAGCAGTACTTC. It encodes CASSYSTRSGSYEQYF.

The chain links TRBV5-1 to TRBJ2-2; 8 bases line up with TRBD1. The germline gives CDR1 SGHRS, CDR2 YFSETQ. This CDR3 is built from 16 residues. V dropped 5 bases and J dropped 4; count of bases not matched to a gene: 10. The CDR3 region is CASSLFRGPGTGELFF. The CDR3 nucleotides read TGCGCCAGCAGTTTATTCAGGGGGCCGGGCACCGGGGAGCTGTTTTTT.

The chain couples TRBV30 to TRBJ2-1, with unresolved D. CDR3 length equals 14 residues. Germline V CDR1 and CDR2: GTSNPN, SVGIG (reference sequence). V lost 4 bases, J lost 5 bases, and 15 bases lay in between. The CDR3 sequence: CAWTATWDHNEQFF. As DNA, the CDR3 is TGTGCCTGGACGGCTACCTGGGATCACAATGAGCAGTTCTTC.

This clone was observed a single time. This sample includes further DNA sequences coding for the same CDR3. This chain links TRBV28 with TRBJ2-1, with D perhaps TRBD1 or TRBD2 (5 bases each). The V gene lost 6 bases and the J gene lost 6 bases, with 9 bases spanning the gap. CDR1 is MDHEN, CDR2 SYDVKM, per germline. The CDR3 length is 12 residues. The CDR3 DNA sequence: TGTGCCAGCAGAAGTGGGGGCAATGAGCAGTTCTTC. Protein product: CASRSGGNEQFF.

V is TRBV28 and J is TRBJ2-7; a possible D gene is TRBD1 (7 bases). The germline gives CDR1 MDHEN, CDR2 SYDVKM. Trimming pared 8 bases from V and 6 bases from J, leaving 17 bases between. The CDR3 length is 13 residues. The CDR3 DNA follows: TGTGCCAGCCAAATAGGAGGGGGCCTCGAGCAGTACTTC. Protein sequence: CASQIGGGLEQYF.

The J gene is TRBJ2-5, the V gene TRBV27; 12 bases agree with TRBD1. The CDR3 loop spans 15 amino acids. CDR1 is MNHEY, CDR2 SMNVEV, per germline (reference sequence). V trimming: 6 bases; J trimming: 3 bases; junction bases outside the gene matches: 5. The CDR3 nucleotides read TGTGCCAGCAGGGGGACAGGGGGCGGAGAAGAGACCCAGTACTTC. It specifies CASRGTGGGEETQYF.

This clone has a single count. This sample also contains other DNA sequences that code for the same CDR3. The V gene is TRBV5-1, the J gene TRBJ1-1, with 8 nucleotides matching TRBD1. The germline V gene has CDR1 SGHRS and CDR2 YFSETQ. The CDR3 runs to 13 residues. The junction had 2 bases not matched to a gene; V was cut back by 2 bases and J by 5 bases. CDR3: CASSLQGGTEAFF. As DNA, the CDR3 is TGCGCCAGCAGCTTACAGGGGGGGACTGAAGCTTTCTTT.

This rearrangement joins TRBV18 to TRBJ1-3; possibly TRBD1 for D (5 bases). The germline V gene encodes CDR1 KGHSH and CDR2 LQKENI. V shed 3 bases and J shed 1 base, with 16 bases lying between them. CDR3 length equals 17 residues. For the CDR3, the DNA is TGTGCCAGCTCACCCTCCTGGACAAGTCGGTCTGGAAACACCATATATTTT. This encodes CASSPSWTSRSGNTIYF.

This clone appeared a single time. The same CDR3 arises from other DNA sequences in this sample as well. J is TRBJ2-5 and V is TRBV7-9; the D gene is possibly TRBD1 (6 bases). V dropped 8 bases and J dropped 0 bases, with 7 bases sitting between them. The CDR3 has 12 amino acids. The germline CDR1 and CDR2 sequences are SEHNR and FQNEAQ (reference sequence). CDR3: CASRDNQETQYF. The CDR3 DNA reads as TGTGCCAGCCGGGACAACCAAGAGACCCAGTACTTC.

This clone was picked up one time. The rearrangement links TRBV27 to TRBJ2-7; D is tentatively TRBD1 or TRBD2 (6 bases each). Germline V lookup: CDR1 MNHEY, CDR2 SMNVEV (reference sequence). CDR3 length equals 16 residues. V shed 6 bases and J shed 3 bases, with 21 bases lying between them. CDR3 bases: TGTGCCAGCAGGGTTACAGGCCACGGGGGCGGCTACGAGCAGTACTTC. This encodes CASRVTGHGGGYEQYF.

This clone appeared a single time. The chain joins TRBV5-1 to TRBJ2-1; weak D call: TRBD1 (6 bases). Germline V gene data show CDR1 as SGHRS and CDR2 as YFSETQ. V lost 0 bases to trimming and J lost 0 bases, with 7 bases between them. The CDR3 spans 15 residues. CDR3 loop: CASSLAQGSYNEQFF. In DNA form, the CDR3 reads TGCGCCAGCAGCTTGGCACAGGGCTCCTACAATGAGCAGTTCTTC. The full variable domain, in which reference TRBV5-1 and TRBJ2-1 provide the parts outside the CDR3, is KAGVTQTPRYLIKTRGQQVTLSCSPISGHRSVSWYQQTPGQGLQFLFEYFSETQRNKGNFPGRFSGRQFSNSRSEMNVSTLELGDSALYLCASSLAQGSYNEQFFGPGTRLTVL.

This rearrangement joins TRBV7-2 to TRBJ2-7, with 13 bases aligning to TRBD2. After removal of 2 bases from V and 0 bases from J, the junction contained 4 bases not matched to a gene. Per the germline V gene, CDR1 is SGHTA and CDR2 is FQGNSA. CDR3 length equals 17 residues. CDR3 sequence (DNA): TGTGCCAGCAGCTTATCTGGGACTAGCGGGGACTCCTACGAGCAGTACTTC. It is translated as CASSLSGTSGDSYEQYF.

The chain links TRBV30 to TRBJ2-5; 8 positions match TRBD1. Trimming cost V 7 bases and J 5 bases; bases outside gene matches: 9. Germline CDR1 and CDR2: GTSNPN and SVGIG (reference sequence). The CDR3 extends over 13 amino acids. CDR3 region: CAFSRTGRETQYF. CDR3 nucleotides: TGTGCCTTCTCTCGGACAGGGAGGGAGACCCAGTACTTC.

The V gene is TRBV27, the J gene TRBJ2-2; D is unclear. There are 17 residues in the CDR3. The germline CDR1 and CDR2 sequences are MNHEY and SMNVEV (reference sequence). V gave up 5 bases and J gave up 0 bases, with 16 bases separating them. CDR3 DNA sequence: TGTGCCAGCAGTACCACCCTTTGGGCGACGAACACCGGGGAGCTGTTTTTT. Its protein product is CASSTTLWATNTGELFF.

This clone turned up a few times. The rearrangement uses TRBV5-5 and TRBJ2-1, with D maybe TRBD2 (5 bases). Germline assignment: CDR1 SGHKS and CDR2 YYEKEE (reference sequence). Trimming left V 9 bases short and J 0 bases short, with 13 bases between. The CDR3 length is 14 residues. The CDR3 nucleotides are TGTGCCACCCTGAAGGAGGTCTCCTACAATGAGCAGTTCTTC. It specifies CATLKEVSYNEQFF. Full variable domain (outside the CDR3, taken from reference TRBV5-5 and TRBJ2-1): DAGVTQSPTHLIKTRGQQVTLRCSPISGHKSVSWYQQVLGQGPQFIFQYYEKEERGRGNFPDRFSARQFPNYSSELNVNALLLGDSALYLCATLKEVSYNEQFFGPGTRLTVL.

The CDR3 protein is CASSLASLGGFTEAFF. As DNA, the CDR3 is TGCGCCAGCAGCTTGGCTTCACTAGGGGGGTTCACTGAAGCTTTCTTT. The V and J genes are TRBV5-1 and TRBJ1-1, with D perhaps TRBD1 (6 bases). The CDR3 runs to 16 residues. V was clipped by 0 bases and J by 4 bases, with 16 bases between them. Germline CDR1 is SGHRS and CDR2 is YFSETQ. The whole variable domain, filled in from reference TRBV5-1 and TRBJ1-1, reads KAGVTQTPRYLIKTRGQQVTLSCSPISGHRSVSWYQQTPGQGLQFLFEYFSETQRNKGNFPGRFSGRQFSNSRSEMNVSTLELGDSALYLCASSLASLGGFTEAFFGQGTRLTVV.

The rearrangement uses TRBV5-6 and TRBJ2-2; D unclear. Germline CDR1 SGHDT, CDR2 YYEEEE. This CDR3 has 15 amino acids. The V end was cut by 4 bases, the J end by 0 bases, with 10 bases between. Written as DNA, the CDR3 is TGTGCCAGCAGCCGTCCGGGTGCGAACACCGGGGAGCTGTTTTTT. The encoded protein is CASSRPGANTGELFF.

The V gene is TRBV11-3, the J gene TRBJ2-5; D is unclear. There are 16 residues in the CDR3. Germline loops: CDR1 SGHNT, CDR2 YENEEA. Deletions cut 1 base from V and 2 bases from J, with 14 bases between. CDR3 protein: CASSLGGRAEQETQYF. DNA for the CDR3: TGTGCCAGCAGCTTAGGAGGCCGCGCCGAGCAAGAGACCCAGTACTTC.

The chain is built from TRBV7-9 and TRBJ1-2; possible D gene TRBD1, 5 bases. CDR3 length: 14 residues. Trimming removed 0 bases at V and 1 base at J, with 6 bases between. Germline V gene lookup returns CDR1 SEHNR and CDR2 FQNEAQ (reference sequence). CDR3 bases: TGTGCCAGCAGCTTAGCAGACAGTAACTATGGCTACACCTTC. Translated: CASSLADSNYGYTF.

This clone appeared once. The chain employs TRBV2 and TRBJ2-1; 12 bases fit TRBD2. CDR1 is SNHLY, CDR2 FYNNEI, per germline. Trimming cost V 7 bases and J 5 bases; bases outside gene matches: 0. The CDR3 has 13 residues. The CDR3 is CASTSGGDNEQFF. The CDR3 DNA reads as TGTGCCAGCACTAGCGGGGGGGACAATGAGCAGTTCTTC.